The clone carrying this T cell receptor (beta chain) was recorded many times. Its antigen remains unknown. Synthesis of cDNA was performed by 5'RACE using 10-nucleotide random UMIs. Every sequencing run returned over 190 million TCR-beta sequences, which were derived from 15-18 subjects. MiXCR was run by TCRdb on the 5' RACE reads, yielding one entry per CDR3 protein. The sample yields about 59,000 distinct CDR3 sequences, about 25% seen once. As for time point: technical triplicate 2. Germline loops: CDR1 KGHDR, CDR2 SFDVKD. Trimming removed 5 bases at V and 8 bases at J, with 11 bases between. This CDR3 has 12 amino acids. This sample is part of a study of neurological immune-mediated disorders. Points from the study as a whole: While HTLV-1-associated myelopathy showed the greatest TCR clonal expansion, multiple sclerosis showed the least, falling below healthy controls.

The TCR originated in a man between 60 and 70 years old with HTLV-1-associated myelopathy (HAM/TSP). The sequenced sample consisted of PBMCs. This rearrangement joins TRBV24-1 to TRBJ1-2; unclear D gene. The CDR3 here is CATSAQDQGYTF. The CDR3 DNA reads TGTGCCACCAGTGCCCAGGATCAGGGCTACACCTTC.